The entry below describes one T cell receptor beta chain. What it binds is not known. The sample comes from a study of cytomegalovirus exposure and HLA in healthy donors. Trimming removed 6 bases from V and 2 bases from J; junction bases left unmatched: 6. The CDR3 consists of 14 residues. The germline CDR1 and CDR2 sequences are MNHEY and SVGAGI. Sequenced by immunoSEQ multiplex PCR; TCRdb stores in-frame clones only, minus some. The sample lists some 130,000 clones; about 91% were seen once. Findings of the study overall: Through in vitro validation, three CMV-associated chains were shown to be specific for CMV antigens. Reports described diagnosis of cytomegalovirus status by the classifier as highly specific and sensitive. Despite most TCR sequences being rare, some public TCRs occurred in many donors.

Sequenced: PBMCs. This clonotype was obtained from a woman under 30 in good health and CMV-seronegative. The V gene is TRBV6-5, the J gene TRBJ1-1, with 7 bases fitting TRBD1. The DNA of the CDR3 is TGTGCCAGCAGCTACAGGGGTAGTAACACTGAAGCTTTCTTT. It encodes CASSYRGSNTEAFF.